This passage covers 14 T cell receptor beta chains from one sample sequenced in a study of T cell responses to AZD1222 COVID-19 vaccine. The assay was immunoSEQ multiplex PCR, and TCRdb's table has in-frame clones only and misses some. This sample yields 90,000 to 130,000 clones, of which roughly 90% are seen a single time; 15% belongs to the top ten. The sample consisted of peripheral blood, taken 28 days after the second AZD1222 dose. The receptors originated from an adult who received the AZD1222 COVID-19 vaccine.

The gene calls are TRBV15 and TRBJ2-3; D unclear. Trimming cost V 0 bases and J 4 bases, with 5 bases left between them. The CDR3 length is 13 residues. Germline assignment: CDR1 LNHNV and CDR2 YYDKDF (reference sequence). The CDR3 loop reads CATSREWADTQYF. The CDR3 nucleotides read TGTGCCACCAGCAGAGAGTGGGCAGATACGCAGTATTTT.

The rearrangement joins TRBV5-1 to TRBJ2-7; maybe TRBD2 (5 bases). Germline V CDR1 and CDR2: SGHRS, YFSETQ. The CDR3 has 10 residues. V was cut by 8 bases and J by 6 bases, with 9 bases left in between. The CDR3 nucleotides are TGCGCCAGTATACGGGGCGAGCAGTACTTC. Translating it yields CASIRGEQYF.

This clone was observed a few times. The V call is TRBV27, the J call TRBJ2-3; TRBD2 matches 8 bases. This CDR3 is built from 14 residues. Germline V CDR1 and CDR2: MNHEY, SMNVEV (reference sequence). The ends lost 2 bases at V and 9 bases at J; junction bases unmatched: 7. CDR3 in amino acids: CASSLLAGPGTQYF. The CDR3 DNA reads TGTGCCAGCAGTTTACTAGCGGGCCCGGGGACGCAGTATTTT.

The chain is built from TRBV19 and TRBJ2-2; D possibly corresponds to TRBD2 (7 bases). Germline V gives CDR1 LNHDA, CDR2 SQIVND (reference sequence). V lost 5 bases and J lost 7, with 20 bases in between. The CDR3 is made up of 16 amino acids. CDR3 in amino acids: CASSGIGTGGGGELFF. In nucleotides, the CDR3 is TGTGCCAGTAGTGGCATAGGGACGGGGGGCGGCGGGGAGCTGTTTTTT.

About this clone itself: Its ends do not fully match the called genes, so a read error is possible. Other DNA sequences in the sample encode the same CDR3. V is TRBV10-3 and J is TRBJ1-4; 7 bases are shared with TRBD1. The CDR3 has 13 residues. Germline V CDR1 and CDR2: ENHRY, SYGVKD. The CDR3 DNA reads as TGTGCCATCAGATTACAGGGGTCGGAAAAATTGTTTTTT. This codes for CAIRLQGSEKLFF.

This clone was seen just once. The J gene is TRBJ2-1, the V gene TRBV12-3 or TRBV12-4; D is unresolved. Trimming took 3 bases from V and 4 from J, leaving 7 bases between them. This CDR3 spans 13 amino acids. In DNA, the CDR3 is TGTGCCAGCAGTTTTGGGGAATACAATGAGCAGTTCTTC. Its protein product is CASSFGEYNEQFF.

The rearrangement joins TRBV24-1 to TRBJ2-5; unclear D gene. Germline V gene sequence: CDR1 KGHDR, CDR2 SFDVKD. The length of the CDR3 is 13 residues. V was clipped by 5 bases and J by 0 bases, with 6 bases between them. The CDR3 coding sequence is TGTGCCACCAGTGTTCGCGACCAAGAGACCCAGTACTTC. Protein sequence: CATSVRDQETQYF.

This sequence joins TRBV3-1 (or the pseudogene TRBV3-2) and TRBJ1-1; D is perhaps TRBD1 (5 bases). The CDR3 is 19 amino acids. Per the germline V gene, CDR1 is LGHDT and CDR2 is YNNKEL (reference sequence). V was trimmed by 0 bases and J by 0 bases, leaving 20 bases between them. Here the CDR3 reads CASSQDIFGDPRMNTEAFF. The CDR3 DNA follows: TGTGCCAGCAGCCAAGATATTTTCGGGGACCCCAGGATGAACACTGAAGCTTTCTTT.

The rearrangement uses TRBV5-4 and TRBJ1-4; D is perhaps TRBD1 (6 bases). V was shortened by 3 bases and J by 5 bases, with 14 bases between the two germline ends. Germline assignment: CDR1 SGHNT and CDR2 YYREEE (reference sequence). The CDR3 sequence is 15 residues long. The CDR3 reads CASSSVERGNEKLFF. The CDR3, as DNA: TGTGCCAGCAGCTCCGTGGAGAGGGGGAATGAAAAACTGTTTTTT.

V gene TRBV28 combines with J gene TRBJ1-4, with 8 nucleotides matching TRBD1. The junction had 5 bases not matched to a gene; V was cut back by 6 bases and J by 8 bases. This CDR3 comprises 13 residues. Germline CDR1 reads MDHEN; CDR2 reads SYDVKM. CDR3 loop: CASRATGGEKLFF. As DNA, the CDR3 is TGTGCCAGCAGGGCTACAGGGGGAGAAAAACTGTTTTTT.

The rearrangement uses TRBV7-3 and TRBJ2-7; D ambiguous. Germline V gene sequence: CDR1 SGHTA, CDR2 FQGTGA. CDR3 length equals 13 residues. The V gene lost 4 bases and the J gene lost 6 bases, with 13 bases spanning the gap. CDR3 DNA sequence: TGTGCCAGCAGCTCCCCCTCCTGGCTCGAGCAGTACTTC. The encoded protein is CASSSPSWLEQYF.

The table lists this clone with a count of one. The chain carries TRBV5-1 and TRBJ2-7; D gene uncertain. V dropped 0 bases and J dropped 1 base, with 8 bases sitting between them. Germline CDR1 reads SGHRS; CDR2 reads YFSETQ. The CDR3 has 14 residues. The CDR3 bases are TGCGCCAGCAGCTTGGTGCCGGATTCCTACGAGCAGTACTTC. Translation: CASSLVPDSYEQYF. The full variable domain, with the rest looked up from reference TRBV5-1 and TRBJ2-7, is KAGVTQTPRYLIKTRGQQVTLSCSPISGHRSVSWYQQTPGQGLQFLFEYFSETQRNKGNFPGRFSGRQFSNSRSEMNVSTLELGDSALYLCASSLVPDSYEQYFGPGTRLTVT.

Concerning this clone: An end of the junction differs from the germline gene, which may be a read error. The genes are TRBV7-7 and TRBJ1-4, with TRBD1 matching 7 bases. This CDR3 contains 15 residues. Germline V gene lookup returns CDR1 SSHAT and CDR2 FNYEAQ (reference sequence). In nucleotides, the CDR3 is TGTGCTAGCAGTTCGGGACAGACAACTAATGAAAAACTGTTTTTT. This gives the protein CASSSGQTTNEKLFF. The full variable domain, in which reference TRBV7-7 and TRBJ1-4 provide the parts outside the CDR3, is GAGVSQSPRYKVTKRGQDVTLRCDPISSHATLYWYQQALGQGPEFLTYFNYEAQPDKSGLPSDRFSAERPEGSISTLTIQRTEQRDSAMYRCASSSGQTTNEKLFFGSGTQLSVL.

This clone appeared a few times. V is TRBV24-1 and J is TRBJ1-2; D is ambiguous. CDR3 size: 12 residues. Trimming pared 4 bases from V and 4 bases from J, leaving 6 bases between. Germline-derived CDR1 and CDR2 are KGHDR and SFDVKD. The CDR3 reads CATSDYFYGYTF. The CDR3 DNA reads TGTGCCACCAGTGACTATTTCTATGGCTACACCTTC.